The present TCR beta chain was sequenced within a study of blood T cell repertoires in COVID-19. Study overall: PBMCs, B-cell-depleted T cells, or T cells were the source of the cDNA or gDNA that made up the material.

Original analysis: Reference gene primer amplification in the assay estimated nucleated cell counts. Only in-frame clones appear in the TCRdb table, and some are missing; sequencing was by immunoSEQ multiplex PCR. The V and J calls and the clone size are those of that table, but D and trimming were determined from the DNA. The repertoire consists of about 320,000 clones, with around four fifths occurring once and the leading ten covering about 1.2%. Details on this clone: At one end the junction does not follow the germline gene, possibly because of a read error.

Germline CDR1 SGHTA, CDR2 FQGNSA. The CDR3 is made up of 13 amino acids. The TCR was taken from a woman aged 45-65 years with acute or convalescent COVID-19. The chain links TRBV7-2 to TRBJ1-1; D gene uncertain. Material for sequencing was peripheral blood. CDR3 residues: CASRLGRNTEAFF. Written as DNA, the CDR3 is TGTGCCAGCAGATTAGGGAGGAACACTGAAGCTTTCTTT.